The T cell receptor (beta chain) under discussion was sequenced for a study of human T cells and chemical hapten exposure. As to time point: patch test 2, 6 weeks after DPC sensitization. Sample treatment: therapeutic diphenylcyclopropenone sensitization with weekly scalp DPC. The total RNA was obtained from whole blood that was not fractionated. This clonotype was found a few times. TCRdb processed the RACE reads anew with MiXCR; each CDR3 protein has one entry. Counted here are fewer than 100,000 distinct CDR3 sequences, over 7.5% occurring once; the ten biggest clones make up 2% to 2.5%. Deletions cut 6 bases from V and 9 bases from J, with 9 bases between. CDR1 and CDR2 from the germline V gene are MDHEN and SYDVKM. The CDR3 covers 12 residues.

This chain uses TRBV28 with TRBJ1-6; a weak D match, TRBD1 (6 bases). The TCR comes from a woman aged 40 to 50 with alopecia areata. Some clones in this sample may be carry-over from other donors' samples. The sample was whole blood, taken in connection with sensitization to the hapten diphenylcyclopropenone (DPC). The CDR3 nucleotides read TGTGCCAGCAGGGTAGGGGGTTCACCCCTCCACTTT. It encodes CASRVGGSPLHF. Full variable domain (outside the CDR3, taken from reference TRBV28 and TRBJ1-6): DVKVTQSSRYLVKRTGEKVFLECVQDMDHENMFWYRQDPGLGLRLIYFSYDVKMKEKGDIPEGYSVSREKKERFSLILESASTNQTSMYLCASRVGGSPLHFGNGTRLTVT.